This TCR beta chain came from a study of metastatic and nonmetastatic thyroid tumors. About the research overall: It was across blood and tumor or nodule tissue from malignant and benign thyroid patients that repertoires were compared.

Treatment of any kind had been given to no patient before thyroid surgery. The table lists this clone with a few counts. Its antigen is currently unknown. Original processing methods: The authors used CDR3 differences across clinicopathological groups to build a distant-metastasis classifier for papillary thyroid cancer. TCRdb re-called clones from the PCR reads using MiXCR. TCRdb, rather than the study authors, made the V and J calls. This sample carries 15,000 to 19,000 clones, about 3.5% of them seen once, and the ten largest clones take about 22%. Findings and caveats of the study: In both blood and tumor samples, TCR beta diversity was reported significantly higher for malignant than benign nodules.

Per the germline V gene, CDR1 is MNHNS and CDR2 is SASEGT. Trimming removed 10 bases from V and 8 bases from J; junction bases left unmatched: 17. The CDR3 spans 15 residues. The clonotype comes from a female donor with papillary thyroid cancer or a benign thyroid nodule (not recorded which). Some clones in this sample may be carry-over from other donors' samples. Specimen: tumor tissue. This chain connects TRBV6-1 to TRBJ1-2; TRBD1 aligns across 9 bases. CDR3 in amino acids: CAINDGLQGAGGYTF. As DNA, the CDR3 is TGTGCCATTAACGACGGTCTACAGGGGGCAGGGGGCTACACCTTC.